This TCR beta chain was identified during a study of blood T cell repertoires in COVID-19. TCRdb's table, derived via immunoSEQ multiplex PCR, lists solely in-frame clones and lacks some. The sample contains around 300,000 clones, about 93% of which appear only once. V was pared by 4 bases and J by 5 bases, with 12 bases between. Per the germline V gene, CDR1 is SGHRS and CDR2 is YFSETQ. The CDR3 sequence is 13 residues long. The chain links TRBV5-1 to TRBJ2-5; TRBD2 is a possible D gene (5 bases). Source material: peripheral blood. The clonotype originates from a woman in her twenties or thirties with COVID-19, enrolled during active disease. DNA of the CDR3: TGCGCCAGCAGCGAGAGCGGTAGGGAGACCCAGTACTTC. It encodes CASSESGRETQYF. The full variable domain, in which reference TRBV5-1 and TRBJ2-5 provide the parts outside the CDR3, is KAGVTQTPRYLIKTRGQQVTLSCSPISGHRSVSWYQQTPGQGLQFLFEYFSETQRNKGNFPGRFSGRQFSNSRSEMNVSTLELGDSALYLCASSESGRETQYFGPGTRLLVL.